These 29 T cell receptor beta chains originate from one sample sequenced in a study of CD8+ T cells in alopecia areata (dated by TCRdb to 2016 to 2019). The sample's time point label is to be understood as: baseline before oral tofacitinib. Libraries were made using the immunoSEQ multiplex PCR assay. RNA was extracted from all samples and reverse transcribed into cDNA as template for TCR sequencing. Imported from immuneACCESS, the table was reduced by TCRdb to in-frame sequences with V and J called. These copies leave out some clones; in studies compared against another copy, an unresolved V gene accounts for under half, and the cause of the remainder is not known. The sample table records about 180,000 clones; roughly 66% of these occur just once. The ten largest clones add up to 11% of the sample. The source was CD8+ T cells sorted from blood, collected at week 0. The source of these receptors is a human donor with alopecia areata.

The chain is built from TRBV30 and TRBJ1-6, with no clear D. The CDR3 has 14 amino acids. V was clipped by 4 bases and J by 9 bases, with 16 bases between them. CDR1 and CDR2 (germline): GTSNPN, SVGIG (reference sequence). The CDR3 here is CAWIPTGLGSPLHF. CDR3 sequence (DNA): TGTGCCTGGATCCCGACGGGCTTAGGTTCACCCCTCCACTTT.

This CDR3 is CASSRQREANSPLHF. In DNA, the CDR3 is TGTGCCAGCAGTCGACAAAGGGAGGCGAATTCACCCCTCCACTTT. The chain recombines TRBV6-5 with TRBJ1-6, with D hard to call. Germline CDR1 is MNHEY and CDR2 is SVGAGI. V gave up 5 bases and J gave up 7 bases, with 15 bases separating them. The CDR3 runs 15 residues.

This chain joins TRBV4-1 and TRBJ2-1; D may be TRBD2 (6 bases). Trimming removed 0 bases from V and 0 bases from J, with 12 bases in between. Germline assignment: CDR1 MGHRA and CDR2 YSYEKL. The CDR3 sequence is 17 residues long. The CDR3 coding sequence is TGCGCCAGCAGCCAAGATTGGGCGGGGAGCTCCTACAATGAGCAGTTCTTC. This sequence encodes CASSQDWAGSSYNEQFF.

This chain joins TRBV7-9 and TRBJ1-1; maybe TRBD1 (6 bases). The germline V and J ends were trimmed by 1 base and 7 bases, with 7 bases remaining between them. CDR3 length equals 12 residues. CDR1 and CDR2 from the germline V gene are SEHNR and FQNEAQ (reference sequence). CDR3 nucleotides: TGTGCCAGCAGCTTAGAGGGGGATGAAGCTTTCTTT. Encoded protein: CASSLEGDEAFF.

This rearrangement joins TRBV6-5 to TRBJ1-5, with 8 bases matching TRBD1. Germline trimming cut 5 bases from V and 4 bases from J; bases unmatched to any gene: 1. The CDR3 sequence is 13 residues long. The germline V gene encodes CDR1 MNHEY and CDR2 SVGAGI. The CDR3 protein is CASSRQGNQPQHF. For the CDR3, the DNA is TGTGCCAGCAGTCGACAGGGGAATCAGCCCCAGCATTTT.

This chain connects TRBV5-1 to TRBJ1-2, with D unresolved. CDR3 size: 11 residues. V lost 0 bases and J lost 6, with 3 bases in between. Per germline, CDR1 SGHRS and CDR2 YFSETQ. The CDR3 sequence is CASSLGHGYTF. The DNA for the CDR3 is TGCGCCAGCAGCTTGGGTCATGGCTACACCTTC.

The CDR3 bases are TGTGCCAGCAGTGCCGGGACAGTCAATCAGCCCCAGCATTTT. It specifies CASSAGTVNQPQHF. V usage is TRBV6-5 and J usage is TRBJ1-5; 7 bases line up with TRBD1. The CDR3 contains 14 residues. Germline-derived CDR1 and CDR2 are MNHEY and SVGAGI. The J segment lost 3 bases and the V segment lost 5 bases, leaving 4 bases of the junction unmatched.

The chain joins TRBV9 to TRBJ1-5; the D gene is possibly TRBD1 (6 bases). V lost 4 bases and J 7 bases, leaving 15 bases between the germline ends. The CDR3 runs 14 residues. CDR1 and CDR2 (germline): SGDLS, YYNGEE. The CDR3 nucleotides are TGTGCCAGCAGCCTGGGGGGCGAAGGGCAGCCCCAGCATTTT. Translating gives CASSLGGEGQPQHF. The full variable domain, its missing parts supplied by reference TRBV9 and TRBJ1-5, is DSGVTQTPKHLITATGQRVTLRCSPRSGDLSVYWYQQSLDQGLQFLIQYYNGEERAKGNILERFSAQQFPDLHSELNLSSLELGDSALYFCASSLGGEGQPQHFGDGTRLSIL.

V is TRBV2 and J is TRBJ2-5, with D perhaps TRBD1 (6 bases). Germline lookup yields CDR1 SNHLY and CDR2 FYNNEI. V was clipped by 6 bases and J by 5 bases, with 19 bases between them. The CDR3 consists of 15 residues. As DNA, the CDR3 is TGTGCCAGCAGAGGCGTGGGGGCTGAGTATGAGACCCAGTACTTC. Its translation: CASRGVGAEYETQYF.

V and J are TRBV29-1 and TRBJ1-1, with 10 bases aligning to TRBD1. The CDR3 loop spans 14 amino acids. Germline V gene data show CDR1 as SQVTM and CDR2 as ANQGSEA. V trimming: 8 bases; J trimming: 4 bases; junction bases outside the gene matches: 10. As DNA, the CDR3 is TGCAGCTCCGCCGGGACAGGGGTTGGCACTGAAGCTTTCTTT. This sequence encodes CSSAGTGVGTEAFF. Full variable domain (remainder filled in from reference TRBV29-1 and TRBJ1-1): SAVISQKPSRDICQRGTSLTIQCQVDSQVTMMFWYRQQPGQSLTLIATANQGSEATYESGFVIDKFPISRPNLTFSTLTVSNMSPEDSSIYLCSSAGTGVGTEAFFGQGTRLTVV.

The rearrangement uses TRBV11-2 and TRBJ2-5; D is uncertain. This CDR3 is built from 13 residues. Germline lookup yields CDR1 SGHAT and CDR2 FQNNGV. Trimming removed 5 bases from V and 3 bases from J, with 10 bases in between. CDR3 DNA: TGTGCCAGCAGCACACCCCTCAAAGAGACCCAGTACTTC. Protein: CASSTPLKETQYF.

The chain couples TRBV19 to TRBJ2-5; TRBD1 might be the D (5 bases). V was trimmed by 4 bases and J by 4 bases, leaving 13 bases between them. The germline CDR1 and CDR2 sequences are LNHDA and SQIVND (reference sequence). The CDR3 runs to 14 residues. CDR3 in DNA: TGTGCCAGTAGTAAGGCCTGGCAGGGAGAGACCCAGTACTTC. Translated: CASSKAWQGETQYF.

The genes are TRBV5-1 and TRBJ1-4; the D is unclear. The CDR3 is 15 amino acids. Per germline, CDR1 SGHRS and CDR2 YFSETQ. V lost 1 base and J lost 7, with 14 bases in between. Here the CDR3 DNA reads TGCGCCAGCAGCTTGTCCCCTGACTCGAGTGAAAAACTGTTTTTT. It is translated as CASSLSPDSSEKLFF.

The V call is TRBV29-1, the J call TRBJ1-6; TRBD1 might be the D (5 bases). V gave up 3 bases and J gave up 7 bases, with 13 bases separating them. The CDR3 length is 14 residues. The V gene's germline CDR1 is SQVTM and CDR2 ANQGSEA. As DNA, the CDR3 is TGCAGCGTTGATCTTGGGGGATTAAATTCACCCCTCCACTTT. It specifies CSVDLGGLNSPLHF.

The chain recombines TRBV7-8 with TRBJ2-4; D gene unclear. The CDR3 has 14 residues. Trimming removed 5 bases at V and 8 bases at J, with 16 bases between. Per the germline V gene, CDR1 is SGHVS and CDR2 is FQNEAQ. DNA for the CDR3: TGTGCCAGCAGCCTATCACCCGGTGAGGACATTCAGTACTTC. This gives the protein CASSLSPGEDIQYF. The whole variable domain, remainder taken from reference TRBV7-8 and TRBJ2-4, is GAGVSQSPRYKVAKRGQDVALRCDPISGHVSLFWYQQALGQGPEFLTYFQNEAQLDKSGLPSDRFFAERPEGSVSTLKIQRTQQEDSAVYLCASSLSPGEDIQYFGAGTRLSVL.

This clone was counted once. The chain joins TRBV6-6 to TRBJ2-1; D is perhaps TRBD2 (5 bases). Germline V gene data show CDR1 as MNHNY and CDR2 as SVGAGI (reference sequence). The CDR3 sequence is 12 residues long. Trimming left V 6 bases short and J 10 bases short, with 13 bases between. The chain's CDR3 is CASRGTSVEQFF. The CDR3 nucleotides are TGTGCCAGCAGGGGCACTAGTGTGGAGCAGTTCTTC.

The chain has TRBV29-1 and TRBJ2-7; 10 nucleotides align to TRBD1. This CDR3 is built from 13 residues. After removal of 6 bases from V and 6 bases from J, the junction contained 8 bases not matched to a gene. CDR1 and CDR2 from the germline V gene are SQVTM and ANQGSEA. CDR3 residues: CSVEWTGGFEQYF. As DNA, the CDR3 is TGCAGCGTCGAGTGGACAGGGGGATTCGAGCAGTACTTC.

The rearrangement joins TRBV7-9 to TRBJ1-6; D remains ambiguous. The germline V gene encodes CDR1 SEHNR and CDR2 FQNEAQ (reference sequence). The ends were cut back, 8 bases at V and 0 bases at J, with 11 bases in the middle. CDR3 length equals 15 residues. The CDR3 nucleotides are TGTGCCAGCCAGGAAAGGAGCTCCTATAATTCACCCCTCCACTTT. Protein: CASQERSSYNSPLHF.

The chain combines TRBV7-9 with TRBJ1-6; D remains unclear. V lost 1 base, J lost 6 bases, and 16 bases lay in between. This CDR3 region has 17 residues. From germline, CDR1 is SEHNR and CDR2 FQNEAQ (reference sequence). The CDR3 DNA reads TGTGCCAGCAGCTTAGAAGGCCCCATGGCCCTTAATTCACCCCTCCACTTT. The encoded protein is CASSLEGPMALNSPLHF. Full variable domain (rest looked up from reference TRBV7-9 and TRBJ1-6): DTGVSQNPRHKITKRGQNVTFRCDPISEHNRLYWYRQTLGQGPEFLTYFQNEAQLEKSRLLSDRFSAERPKGSFSTLEIQRTEQGDSAMYLCASSLEGPMALNSPLHFGNGTRLTVT.

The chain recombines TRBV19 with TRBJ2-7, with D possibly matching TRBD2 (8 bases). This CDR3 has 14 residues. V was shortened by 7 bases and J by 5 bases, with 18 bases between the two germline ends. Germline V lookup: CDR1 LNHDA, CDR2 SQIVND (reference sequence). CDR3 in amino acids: CASTPGGGRNEQYF. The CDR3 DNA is TGTGCCAGTACCCCGGGAGGGGGCAGGAACGAGCAGTACTTC.

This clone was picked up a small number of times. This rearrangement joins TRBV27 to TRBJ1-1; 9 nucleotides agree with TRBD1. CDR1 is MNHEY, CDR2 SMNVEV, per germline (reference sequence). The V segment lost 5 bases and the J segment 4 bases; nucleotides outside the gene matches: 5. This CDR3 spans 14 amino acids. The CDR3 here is CASSTGGRITEAFF. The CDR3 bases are TGTGCCAGCAGTACAGGGGGCCGGATCACTGAAGCTTTCTTT.

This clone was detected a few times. CDR3 sequence: CASSRGRSATNEKLFF. The CDR3, as DNA: TGTGCCAGCAGCAGAGGACGGTCGGCAACTAATGAAAAACTGTTTTTT. The V gene is TRBV7-9, the J gene TRBJ1-4; no firm D call. With 5 bases removed from V and 0 bases from J, the gap between germline ends came to 13 bases. This CDR3 region has 16 residues. In germline, CDR1 is SEHNR, CDR2 FQNEAQ (reference sequence).

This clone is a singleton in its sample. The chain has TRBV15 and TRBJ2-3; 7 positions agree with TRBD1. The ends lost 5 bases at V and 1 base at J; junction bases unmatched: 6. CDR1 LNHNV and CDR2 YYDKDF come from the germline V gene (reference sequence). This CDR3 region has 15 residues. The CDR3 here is CATSPRDSGTDTQYF. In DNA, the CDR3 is TGTGCCACCAGCCCCAGGGACAGTGGCACAGATACGCAGTATTTT.

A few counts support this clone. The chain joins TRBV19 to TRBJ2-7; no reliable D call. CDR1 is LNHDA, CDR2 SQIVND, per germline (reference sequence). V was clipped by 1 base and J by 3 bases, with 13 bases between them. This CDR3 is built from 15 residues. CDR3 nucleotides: TGTGCCAGTAGTATAGGACCGACTCCCAACTACGAGCAGTACTTC. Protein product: CASSIGPTPNYEQYF.

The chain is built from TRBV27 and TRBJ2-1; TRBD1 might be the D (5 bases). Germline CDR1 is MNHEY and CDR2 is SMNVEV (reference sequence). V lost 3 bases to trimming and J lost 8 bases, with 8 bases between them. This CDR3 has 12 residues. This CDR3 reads CASSFKGYEQFF. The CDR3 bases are TGTGCCAGCAGTTTCAAGGGGTATGAGCAGTTCTTC.

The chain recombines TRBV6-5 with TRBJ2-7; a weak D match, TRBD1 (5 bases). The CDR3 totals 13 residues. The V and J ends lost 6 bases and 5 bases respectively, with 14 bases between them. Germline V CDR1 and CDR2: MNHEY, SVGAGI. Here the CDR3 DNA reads TGTGCCAGCAGGGTGGCAGGGATCCACGAGCAGTACTTC. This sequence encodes CASRVAGIHEQYF.

CDR3 loop: CASSEGYTDTQYF. CDR3 bases: TGTGCCAGCAGTGAAGGCTACACAGATACGCAGTATTTT. The chain uses TRBV2 and TRBJ2-3; D not certain. With 1 base removed from V and 2 bases from J, the gap between germline ends came to 4 bases. Germline-derived CDR1 and CDR2 are SNHLY and FYNNEI. The CDR3 sequence is 13 residues long.

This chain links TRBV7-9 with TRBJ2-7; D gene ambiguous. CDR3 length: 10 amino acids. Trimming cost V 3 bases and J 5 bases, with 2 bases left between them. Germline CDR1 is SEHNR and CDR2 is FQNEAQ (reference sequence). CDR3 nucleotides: TGTGCCAGCAGCTTTGACGAGCAGTACTTC. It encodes CASSFDEQYF.

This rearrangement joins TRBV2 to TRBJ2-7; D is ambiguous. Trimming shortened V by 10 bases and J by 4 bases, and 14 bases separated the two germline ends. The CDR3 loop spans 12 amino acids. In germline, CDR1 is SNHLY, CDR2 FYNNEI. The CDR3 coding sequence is TGTGCCATCTACCGGTCGGTATACGAGCAGTACTTC. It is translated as CAIYRSVYEQYF.